Presented here are 4 T cell receptor beta chains from one specimen sequenced in a study of blood T cell repertoires in COVID-19 (dated by TCRdb to the early 2020s). Library preparation was by the immunoSEQ multiplex PCR assay. This is the immuneACCESS table as TCRdb keeps it, with only in-frame sequences that have V and J called. A part of the clones is gone; compared with another copy, unresolved V genes explain less than half, and the rest is unexplained. The sample profile shows fewer than 200,000 clones; roughly 84% of them were found once. The top ten clones comprise 7.5% to 8.5% of the sample. Sequenced material: peripheral blood. These TCRs come from a woman aged 60 to 75 with COVID-19, enrolled during active disease.

The chain combines TRBV10-2 with TRBJ1-1; D remains ambiguous. Trimming pared 8 bases from V and 0 bases from J, leaving 10 bases between. CDR3 length equals 13 residues. CDR1 and CDR2 (germline): WSHSY, SAAADI. In nucleotides, the CDR3 is TGCGCCAGCCACAAGAAACTGAACACTGAAGCTTTCTTT. Translation gives CASHKKLNTEAFF.

The V call is TRBV7-9, the J call TRBJ1-4; 7 bases align to TRBD1. Germline V gene sequence: CDR1 SEHNR, CDR2 FQNEAQ (reference sequence). CDR3 length: 14 residues. J was trimmed by 8 bases and V by 3 bases; bases with no gene match: 6. CDR3 in DNA: TGTGCCAGCAGCTTGACAGGGTATGGGGAAAAACTGTTTTTT. It codes for CASSLTGYGEKLFF.

Details on this clone: This specimen includes other DNA sequences encoding the same CDR3. DNA for the CDR3: TGTGCCAGCAGTTTAACAGGGGGAAGGGCAACTAATGAAAAACTGTTTTTT. Its translation is CASSLTGGRATNEKLFF. V and J are TRBV27 and TRBJ1-4, with 8 bases fitting TRBD1. The V segment lost 2 bases and the J segment 0 bases; nucleotides outside the gene matches: 5. Germline V gene lookup returns CDR1 MNHEY and CDR2 SMNVEV (reference sequence). The CDR3 runs 17 residues.

In this sample, this clone turned up once. V and J are TRBV5-1 and TRBJ2-5, with D possibly being TRBD2 (5 bases). Trimming removed 4 bases at V and 4 bases at J, with 14 bases between. Germline CDR1 and CDR2: SGHRS and YFSETQ. There are 14 residues in the CDR3. The CDR3 sequence: CASSPPLGVETQYF. The CDR3, as DNA: TGCGCCAGCAGCCCCCCACTGGGAGTAGAGACCCAGTACTTC.